These T cell receptor beta chains were read from a single sample in a study of CD8 T cells in Susac syndrome. TCRdb fed the immunoSEQ multiplex PCR reads into MiXCR, producing one record per CDR3 protein. Counted here are roughly 100,000 distinct CDR3 sequences, roughly 94% occurring once; the ten biggest clones make up roughly 0.43%. Sequenced: CD8+ T cells from PBMCs. Receptor source: a human donor with Susac syndrome. CDR3s include the opening cysteine and the closing phenylalanine or tryptophan. A D gene is named only where the DNA matches it firmly. A clone size is listed for some rows: how often the clone was seen (once, few, many), or a class if it is expanded.

cdr3_nt cdr3_aa j_call v_call d_call clone_size
TGCGCCAGCAGCCGAGACACCACTGAAGCTTTCTTT CASSRDTTEAFF TRBJ1-1 TRBV5-1 NA NA
TGTGCCAGCAGGAGCCTCGACAGAGCCACCGGGGAGCTGTTTTTT CASRSLDRATGELFF TRBJ2-2 TRBV7-2 NA NA
TGCGCCAGCAGCCGAAGGGACAGGCGGACCTACGAGCAGTACTTC CASSRRDRRTYEQYF TRBJ2-7 TRBV23-1 TRBD1 NA
TGTGCCAGCAGTTTCGCCCTGAGCGGTGGCTACACCTTC CASSFALSGGYTF TRBJ1-2 TRBV12-3/TRBV12-4 NA NA
TGTGCCAGCAGTCCTTCAGGGACAGGGATCGAGCAGTACTTC CASSPSGTGIEQYF TRBJ2-7 TRBV27 TRBD1 once
TGTGCCAGCAGCCACCCGGGACTAGCGACCGAGCAGTTCTTC CASSHPGLATEQFF TRBJ2-1 TRBV14 TRBD2 NA
TGCAGTGCCAAACCCTCTAGCGGGGGCCGGGATACGCAGTATTTT CSAKPSSGGRDTQYF TRBJ2-3 TRBV20-1 TRBD2 NA
TGCAGTGCTAGAGAGAGGGAGAGATCTAGCACAGATACGCAGTATTTT CSARERERSSTDTQYF TRBJ2-3 TRBV20-1 NA NA
TGCAGTGCTCCCGGACAGCCTGATCCGTCCTATTCACCCCTCCACTTT CSAPGQPDPSYSPLHF TRBJ1-6 TRBV20-1 NA NA
TGTGCCAGCAGTGATATCCCGGCTCGAACGGGTACGCAGTATTTT CASSDIPARTGTQYF TRBJ2-3 TRBV6-1 NA NA
TGTGCCAGCAGTCCCTCGGGACTCGTAGCCTTCGAGCAGTACTTC CASSPSGLVAFEQYF TRBJ2-7 TRBV6-2/TRBV6-3 NA NA
TGTGCCAGCTCACGAGAGGATACCCCCTTGAAAGCTTTCTTT CASSREDTPLKAFF TRBJ1-1 TRBV18 NA once
TGCGCCAGCAGCCAAGGAGGACTAGTCATCACAGATACGCAGTATTTT CASSQGGLVITDTQYF TRBJ2-3 TRBV4-1 TRBD2 NA
TGTGCCAGCAGCTTCCCGGGAGAGGAGGCTAACTATGGCTACACCTTC CASSFPGEEANYGYTF TRBJ1-2 TRBV5-6 NA NA
TGTGCCAGCAGTGAACCGACAGGGTTTAGCAACCCGACGGAGTTGTATGGCTACACCTTC CASSEPTGFSNPTELYGYTF TRBJ1-2 TRBV2 TRBD1 NA
TGTGCCAGCAGTGTACGAGGGAGCCTTAATGAAAAACTGTTTTTT CASSVRGSLNEKLFF TRBJ1-4 TRBV25-1 NA NA
TGTGCCAGCAGTTTATCTCTCGGACACACCGGGGAGCTGTTTTTT CASSLSLGHTGELFF TRBJ2-2 TRBV27 NA once
TGCAGCGTTGAAGGGACAGGGAGTAGGTTCGAGCAGTACTTC CSVEGTGSRFEQYF TRBJ2-7 TRBV29-1 TRBD1 NA
TGCAGTGCTACCACAGGGACCTACGAGCAGTACTTC CSATTGTYEQYF TRBJ2-7 TRBV20-1 NA NA
TGTGCCAGCAGCCAAGTGAGGCAGGGCACTGAAGCTTTCTTT CASSQVRQGTEAFF TRBJ1-1 TRBV3-1 NA NA
TGCAGTGCTAGAGGGACCCAGACACTGGGAGCTTTCTTT CSARGTQTLGAFF TRBJ1-1 TRBV20-1 NA NA
TGTGCCAGCAGCCACTCCCTAGCGGGGGGCCAAGATACGCAGTATTTT CASSHSLAGGQDTQYF TRBJ2-3 TRBV7-8 TRBD2 NA
TGTGCCAGCAGCAAGGACGCGAACACCGGGGAGCTGTTTTTT CASSKDANTGELFF TRBJ2-2 TRBV6-5 NA NA
TGCGCCAGCAGCCAAGGAGTTGGGCTTTGGGAGACCCAGTACTTC CASSQGVGLWETQYF TRBJ2-5 TRBV4-1 NA once
TGTGCCAGCAGCCGGGAGTCAGCGCCTGAGCAGTTCTTC CASSRESAPEQFF TRBJ2-1 TRBV5-4 NA once
TGTGCCAGCTCTCGGGACTTCAACCTGCGGGAGCAGTACTTC CASSRDFNLREQYF TRBJ2-7 TRBV18 NA once
TGTGCCAGCAGCGTGGGGACAGGGAACTATGGCTACACCTTC CASSVGTGNYGYTF TRBJ1-2 TRBV9 TRBD1 NA
TGTGCCAGCAGCGTAGACCCCGGGGGGGTCGGAAACACCATATATTTT CASSVDPGGVGNTIYF TRBJ1-3 TRBV9 NA NA
TGTGCTAGTGGTTTTCTCCCTGGCTACACCTTC CASGFLPGYTF TRBJ1-2 TRBV12-5 NA NA